A selection of T cell receptor beta chains follows, all from one sample in a study of blood T cell repertoires in COVID-19. The table came from immunoSEQ multiplex PCR; TCRdb's copy has only in-frame clones and leaves some out. Altogether some 110,000 clones are present, 75% to 90% being singletons, with the ten largest covering approximately 4.2%. Source material: peripheral blood. These receptor sequences come from a man aged 40-55 years with acute or convalescent COVID-19. Each CDR3 is given with its conserved first and last residue. A D gene is named only where the DNA matches it firmly. Rows give clone size only sometimes, using once, few, many, or a class for an expanded clone.

clone size	J gene	CDR3 length	V gene	D gene	CDR3 DNA	CDR3 protein
NA	TRBJ2-7	14	TRBV5-6	TRBD1	TGTGCCAGCAGCTTGGCCAGGGGGATCTACGAGCAGTACTTC	CASSLARGIYEQYF
few	TRBJ1-3	15	TRBV10-3	NA	TGTGCCATCAGTCCTCATTCGAGCTCTGGAAACACCATATATTTT	CAISPHSSSGNTIYF
NA	TRBJ2-3	16	TRBV27	TRBD1	TGTGCCAGCGGACAGGGGGTTACTCCGGACACAGATACGCAGTATTTT	CASGQGVTPDTDTQYF
NA	TRBJ1-1	16	TRBV7-9	TRBD1	TGTGCCAGCAGTTCCGGGACAGGGGGTTTGGGCACTGAAGCTTTCTTT	CASSSGTGGLGTEAFF
few	TRBJ1-5	16	TRBV3-1/TRBV3-2	TRBD1	TGTGCCAGCAGCCAAGGCCAACGACAGGGCGGGCAGCCCCAGCATTTT	CASSQGQRQGGQPQHF
few	TRBJ1-2	11	TRBV29-1	TRBD1	TGCAGCGTTGTAGACAGGGTCGGCTACACCTTC	CSVVDRVGYTF
NA	TRBJ1-6	16	TRBV5-4	NA	TGTGCCAGCAGCACTTTGCGGAGCTCCTATAATTCACCCCTCCACTTT	CASSTLRSSYNSPLHF
NA	TRBJ2-3	16	TRBV7-2	NA	TGTGCCAGCAGCGGAGCGAGAGGTCCCAGCACAGATACGCAGTATTTT	CASSGARGPSTDTQYF
NA	TRBJ2-5	15	TRBV19	TRBD1	TGTGCCAGTAGTATGAGGACAGGGACAACGGTGACCCAGTACTTC	CASSMRTGTTVTQYF
NA	TRBJ2-1	16	TRBV5-1	TRBD2	TGCGCCAGCAGCTTGTCTGGTAGCGGGACCTACAATGAGCAGTTCTTC	CASSLSGSGTYNEQFF
few	TRBJ2-3	13	TRBV11-3	NA	TGTGCCAGCAGCCTTACAGGGACGGATACGCAGTATTTT	CASSLTGTDTQYF
NA	TRBJ2-2	17	TRBV9	TRBD2	TGTGCCAGCAGCGTAGACCACCTAGCGGGAGGGGCCGGGGAGCTGTTTTTT	CASSVDHLAGGAGELFF
NA	TRBJ2-5	14	TRBV5-6	NA	TGTGCCAGCAGCCAAGGACTTTACCAAGAGACCCAGTACTTC	CASSQGLYQETQYF
NA	TRBJ2-2	13	TRBV6-1	NA	TGTGCCAGCAGTGAAGGGGCAGCCGGGGAGCTGTTTTTT	CASSEGAAGELFF
NA	TRBJ2-1	17	TRBV3-1/TRBV3-2	NA	TGTGCCAGCAGCCGAAACCCCCTAGCGAGGTCCTACAATGAGCAGTTCTTC	CASSRNPLARSYNEQFF
NA	TRBJ2-2	17	TRBV4-3	TRBD2	TGCGCCAGCAGCCAAGATCTGTTAGCGGGGTCCACCGGGGAGCTGTTTTTT	CASSQDLLAGSTGELFF
NA	TRBJ2-1	13	TRBV9	NA	TGTGCCAGCAGCGTATCAGGGGACAATGAGCAGTTCTTC	CASSVSGDNEQFF
NA	TRBJ2-1	11	TRBV3-1/TRBV3-2	TRBD1	TGTGCCAGCAGCTATGGACAGGCCCAGTTCTTC	CASSYGQAQFF
once	TRBJ2-1	16	TRBV11-2	NA	TGTGCCAGCAGCTTATTGGGGGGGGCCTCCTACAATGAGCAGTTCTTC	CASSLLGGASYNEQFF
few	TRBJ2-3	16	TRBV15	TRBD2	TGTGCCACCAGCGCGCGACTAGCGGGGGGCACAGATACGCAGTATTTT	CATSARLAGGTDTQYF
NA	TRBJ1-2	13	TRBV30	NA	TGTGCCTGGAGTCGGGGGGCCAACTATGGCTACACCTTC	CAWSRGANYGYTF
NA	TRBJ2-2	15	TRBV11-3	NA	TGTGCCAGCAGCACCGGGACATTGAACACCGGGGAGCTGTTTTTT	CASSTGTLNTGELFF
NA	TRBJ2-7	14	TRBV5-5	NA	TGTGCCAGCAGCCCGTACACCGGGGGTTACGAGCAGTACTTC	CASSPYTGGYEQYF
NA	TRBJ1-1	13	TRBV7-2	NA	TGTGCCAGCAGCTTAGTACAGGGCGGTGAAGCTTTCTTT	CASSLVQGGEAFF
NA	TRBJ1-1	14	TRBV7-3	TRBD1	TGTGCCAGCAGCTTAGACAGGGCGAACACTGAAGCTTTCTTT	CASSLDRANTEAFF
NA	TRBJ1-1	12	TRBV10-2	TRBD1	TGCGCCAGCAGCGGACAGGGGGATGAAGCTTTCTTT	CASSGQGDEAFF
NA	TRBJ1-1	15	TRBV3-1/TRBV3-2	NA	TGTGCCAGCAGCCAAGATCTGGGCAGGAACACTGAAGCTTTCTTT	CASSQDLGRNTEAFF
NA	TRBJ2-7	15	TRBV18	NA	TGTGCCAGCTCACCTGAGCGGCCTAGCTCCTACGAGCAGTACTTC	CASSPERPSSYEQYF